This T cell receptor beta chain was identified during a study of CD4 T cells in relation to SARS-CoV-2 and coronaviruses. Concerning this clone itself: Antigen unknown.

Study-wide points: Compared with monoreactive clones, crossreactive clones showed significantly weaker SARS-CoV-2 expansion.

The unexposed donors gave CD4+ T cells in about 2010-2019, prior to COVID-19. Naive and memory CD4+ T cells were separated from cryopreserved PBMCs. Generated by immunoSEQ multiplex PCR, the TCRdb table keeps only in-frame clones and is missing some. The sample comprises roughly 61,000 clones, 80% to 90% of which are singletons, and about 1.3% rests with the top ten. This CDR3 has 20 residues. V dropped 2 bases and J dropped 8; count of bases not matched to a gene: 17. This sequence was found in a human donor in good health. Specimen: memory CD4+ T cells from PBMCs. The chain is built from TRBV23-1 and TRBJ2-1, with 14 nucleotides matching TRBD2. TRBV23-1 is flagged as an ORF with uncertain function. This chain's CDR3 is CASSQELGTGLAGEGDEQFF. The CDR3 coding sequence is TGCGCCAGCAGTCAAGAGTTGGGGACGGGACTAGCGGGAGAGGGCGATGAGCAGTTCTTC.